This T cell receptor beta chain was identified during a study of blood T cell repertoires in COVID-19. The sample holds a few counts of this clone. Original processing methods: Nucleated cell number was recorded as an estimate derived from reference gene primer amplification. The assay was immunoSEQ multiplex PCR, and TCRdb's table has in-frame clones only and misses some. The V and J calls and clone size come from that table; D and trimming were worked out from the DNA. The data contain some 260,000 clones, 70% to 90% of them singletons. V lost 4 bases, J lost 2 bases, and 7 bases stayed unmatched. The CDR3 length is 16 residues. Germline lookup yields CDR1 SGHRS and CDR2 YFSETQ.

This receptor was identified in a man aged 18 to 35 with active or convalescent COVID-19. V is TRBV5-1 and J is TRBJ1-2; TRBD1 matches at 11 bases. Sample: peripheral blood. CDR3 coding DNA: TGCGCCAGCAGCAAAGGGACAGGGGGACAAAACTATGGCTACACCTTC. Translated: CASSKGTGGQNYGYTF.